This T cell receptor (beta chain) appears in the sequencing data of a study of shared clonotypes between healthy human individuals. As defined, naive CD8 cells were CD45RO-negative and positively selected for CCR7, with terminally differentiated effector memory CD45RA+ cells excluded. Donors were Caucasian adults residing in Nashville, Tennessee, USA. Note on this clone: Its antigen is unidentified.

The germline V gene encodes CDR1 SEHNR and CDR2 FQNEAQ (reference sequence). The germline V and J ends were trimmed by 4 bases and 2 bases, with 19 bases remaining between them. The CDR3 runs to 17 residues. Each subset's genomic DNA was shared equally among a number of immunoSEQ plates. Generated by immunoSEQ multiplex PCR, the TCRdb table keeps only in-frame clones and is missing some. The sample gives around 2.1 million clones, about 92% of which show up once; 1.5% to 2% is in the top ten. Study conclusions and caveats: Naive subsets, compared against memory subsets, generally had larger estimated richness values. Researchers sampled blood only, noting tissue repertoires likely differ.

Sequencing input: naive CD8+ T cells from PBMCs. This TCR came from a man aged 18 to 30 in good health. Some clones in this sample may be carry-over from other donors' samples. This chain links TRBV7-9 with TRBJ2-3; D uncertain. The DNA for the CDR3 is TGTGCCAGCAGCTCTACCTACGGGCGACACCTCACAGATACGCAGTATTTT. Its translation: CASSSTYGRHLTDTQYF.